The present entry profiles one T cell receptor beta chain with its context. The data stem from a study of OX40 agonist ivuxolimab in advanced cancers. Libraries were prepared by immunoSEQ multiplex PCR; TCRdb keeps only in-frame clonotypes and omits some of them. The sample shows tens of thousands of clones, roughly 90% of them seen only once. The ends were cut back, 3 bases at V and 2 bases at J, with 11 bases in the middle. The germline gives CDR1 MDHEN, CDR2 SYDVKM. This CDR3 region has 16 residues. This clonotype was sampled from an adult with an advanced solid tumor such as melanoma, head and neck, liver or kidney cancer. This chain joins TRBV28 and TRBJ2-6, with D unresolved. The sample here was CD4+ or CD8+ T cells sorted from blood, taken in a trial of the OX40 agonist ivuxolimab. CDR3 sequence reads: CASSLISVTGANVLTF. The CDR3 nucleotides are TGTGCCAGCAGTTTGATATCCGTGACTGGGGCCAACGTCCTGACTTTC.